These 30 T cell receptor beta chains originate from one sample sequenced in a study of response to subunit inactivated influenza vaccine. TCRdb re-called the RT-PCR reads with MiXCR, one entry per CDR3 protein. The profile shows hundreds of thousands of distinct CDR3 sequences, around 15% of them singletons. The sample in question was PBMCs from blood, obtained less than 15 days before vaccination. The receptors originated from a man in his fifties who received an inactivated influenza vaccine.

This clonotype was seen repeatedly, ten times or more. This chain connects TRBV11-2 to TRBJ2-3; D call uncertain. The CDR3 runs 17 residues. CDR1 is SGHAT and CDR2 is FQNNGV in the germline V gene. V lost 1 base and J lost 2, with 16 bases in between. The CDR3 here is CASSLGVGFGSTDTQYF. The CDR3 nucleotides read TGTGCCAGCAGCTTAGGGGTTGGGTTTGGGTCCACAGATACGCAGTATTTT. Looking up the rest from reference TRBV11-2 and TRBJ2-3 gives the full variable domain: EAGVAQSPRYKIIEKRQSVAFWCNPISGHATLYWYQQILGQGPKLLIQFQNNGVVDDSQLPKDRFSAERLKGVDSTLKIQPAKLEDSAVYLCASSLGVGFGSTDTQYFGPGTRLTVL.

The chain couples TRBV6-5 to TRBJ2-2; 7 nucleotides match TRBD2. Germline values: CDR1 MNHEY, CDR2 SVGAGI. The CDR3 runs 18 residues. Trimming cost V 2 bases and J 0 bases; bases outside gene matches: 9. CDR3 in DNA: TGTGCCAGCAGTTACCGGCCGGTGGGACTACCGAACACCGGGGAGCTGTTTTTT. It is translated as CASSYRPVGLPNTGELFF.

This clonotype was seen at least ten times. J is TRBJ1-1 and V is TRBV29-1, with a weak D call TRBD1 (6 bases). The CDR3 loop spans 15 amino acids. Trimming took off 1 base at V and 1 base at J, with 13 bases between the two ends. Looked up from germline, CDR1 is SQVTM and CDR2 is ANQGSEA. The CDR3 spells CSVEGASGANTEAFF. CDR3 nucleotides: TGCAGCGTTGAAGGTGCTTCGGGGGCGAACACTGAAGCTTTCTTT.

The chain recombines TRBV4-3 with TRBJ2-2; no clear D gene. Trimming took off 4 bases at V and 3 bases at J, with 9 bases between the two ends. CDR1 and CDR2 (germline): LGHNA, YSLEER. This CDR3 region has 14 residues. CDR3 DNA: TGCGCCAGCAGCCGGGCGGCTTACACCGGGGAGCTGTTTTTT. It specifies CASSRAAYTGELFF.

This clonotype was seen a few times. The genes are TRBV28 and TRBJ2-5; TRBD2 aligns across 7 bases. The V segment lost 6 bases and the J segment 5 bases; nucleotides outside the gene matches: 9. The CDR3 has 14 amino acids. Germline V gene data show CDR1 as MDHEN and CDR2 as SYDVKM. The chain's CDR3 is CASRIGEAGETQYF. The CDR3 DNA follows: TGTGCCAGCAGAATAGGAGAAGCGGGGGAGACCCAGTACTTC.

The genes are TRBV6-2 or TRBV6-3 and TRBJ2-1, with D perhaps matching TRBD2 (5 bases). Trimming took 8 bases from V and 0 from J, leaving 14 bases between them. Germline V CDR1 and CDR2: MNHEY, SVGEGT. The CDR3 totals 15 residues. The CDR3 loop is CASDEGSSSYNEQFF. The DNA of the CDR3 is TGTGCCAGCGACGAGGGATCTAGCTCCTACAATGAGCAGTTCTTC.

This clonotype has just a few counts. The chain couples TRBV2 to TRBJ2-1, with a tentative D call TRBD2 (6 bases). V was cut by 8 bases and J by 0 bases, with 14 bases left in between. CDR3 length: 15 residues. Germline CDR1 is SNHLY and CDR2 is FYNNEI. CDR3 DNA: TGTGCCAGCGGGCCGGGGGTTAGCTCCTACAATGAGCAGTTCTTC. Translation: CASGPGVSSYNEQFF.

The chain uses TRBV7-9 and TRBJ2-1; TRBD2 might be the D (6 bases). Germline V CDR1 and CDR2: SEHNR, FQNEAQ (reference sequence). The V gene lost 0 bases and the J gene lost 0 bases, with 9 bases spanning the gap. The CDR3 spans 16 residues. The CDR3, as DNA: TGTGCCAGCAGCTTAGCCTGGGGGGTCTCCTACAATGAGCAGTTCTTC. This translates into CASSLAWGVSYNEQFF.

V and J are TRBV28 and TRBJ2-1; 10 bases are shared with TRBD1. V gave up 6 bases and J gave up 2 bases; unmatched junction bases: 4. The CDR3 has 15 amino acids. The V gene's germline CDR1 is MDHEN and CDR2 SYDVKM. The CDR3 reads CASRGDRGTYNEQFF. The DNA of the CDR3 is TGTGCCAGCAGAGGGGACAGGGGTACCTACAATGAGCAGTTCTTC.

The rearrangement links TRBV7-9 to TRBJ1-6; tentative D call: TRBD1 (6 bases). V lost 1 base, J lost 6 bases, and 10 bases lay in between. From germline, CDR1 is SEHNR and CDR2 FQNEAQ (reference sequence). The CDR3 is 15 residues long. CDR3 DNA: TGTGCCAGCAGCTTAGTACAGGGCACTAATTCACCCCTCCACTTT. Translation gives CASSLVQGTNSPLHF.

CDR3 DNA: TGCGCCAGCAGCCGGTCGGGGGCGACGTACAATGAGCAGTTCTTC. Encoded protein: CASSRSGATYNEQFF. V usage is TRBV4-3 and J usage is TRBJ2-1; either TRBD1 or TRBD2 may fit D (6 bases each). Germline CDR1 and CDR2: LGHNA and YSLEER. V lost 4 bases and J lost 4, with 14 bases in between. This CDR3 region has 15 residues.

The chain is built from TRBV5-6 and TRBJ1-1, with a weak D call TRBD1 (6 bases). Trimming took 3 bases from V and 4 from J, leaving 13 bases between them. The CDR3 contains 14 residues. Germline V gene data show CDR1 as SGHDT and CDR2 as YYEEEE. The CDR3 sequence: CASSSRGGSTEAFF. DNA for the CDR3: TGTGCCAGCAGCTCCAGGGGTGGGTCCACTGAAGCTTTCTTT. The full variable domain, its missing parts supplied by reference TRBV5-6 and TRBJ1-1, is DAGVTQSPTHLIKTRGQQVTLRCSPKSGHDTVSWYQQALGQGPQFIFQYYEEEERQRGNFPDRFSGHQFPNYSSELNVNALLLGDSALYLCASSSRGGSTEAFFGQGTRLTVV.

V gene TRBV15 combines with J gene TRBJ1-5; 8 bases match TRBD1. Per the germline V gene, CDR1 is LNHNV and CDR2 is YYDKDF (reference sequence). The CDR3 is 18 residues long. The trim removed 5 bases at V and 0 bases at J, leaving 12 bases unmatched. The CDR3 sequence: CATSPLRSGGYSNQPQHF. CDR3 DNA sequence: TGTGCCACCAGCCCCCTTAGATCAGGGGGCTATAGCAATCAGCCCCAGCATTTT.

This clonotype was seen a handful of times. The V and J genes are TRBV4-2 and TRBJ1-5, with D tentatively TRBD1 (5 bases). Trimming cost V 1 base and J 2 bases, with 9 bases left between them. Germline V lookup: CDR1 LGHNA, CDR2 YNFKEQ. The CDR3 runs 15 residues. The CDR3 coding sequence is TGTGCCAGCAGCCAAGTCCTAGGGGGCAATCAGCCCCAGCATTTT. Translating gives CASSQVLGGNQPQHF.

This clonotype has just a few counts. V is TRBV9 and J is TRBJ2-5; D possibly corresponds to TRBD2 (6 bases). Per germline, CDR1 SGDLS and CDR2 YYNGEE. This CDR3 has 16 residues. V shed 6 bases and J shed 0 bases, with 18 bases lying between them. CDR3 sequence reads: CASNPNGGTYQETQYF. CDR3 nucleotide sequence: TGTGCCAGCAACCCGAACGGGGGAACGTACCAAGAGACCCAGTACTTC.

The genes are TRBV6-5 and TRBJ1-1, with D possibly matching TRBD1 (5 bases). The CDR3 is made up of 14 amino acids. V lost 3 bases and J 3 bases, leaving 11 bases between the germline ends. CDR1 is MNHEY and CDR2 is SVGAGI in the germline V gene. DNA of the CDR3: TGTGCCAGCAGTTATCGGCAGGGAGACACTGAAGCTTTCTTT. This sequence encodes CASSYRQGDTEAFF.

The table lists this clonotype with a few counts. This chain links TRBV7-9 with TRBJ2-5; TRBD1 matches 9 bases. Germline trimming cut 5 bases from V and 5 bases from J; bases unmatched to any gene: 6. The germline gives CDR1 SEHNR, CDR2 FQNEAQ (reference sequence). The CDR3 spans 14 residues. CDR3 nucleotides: TGTGCCAGCAGCGTTGGACAGGGGTGGGAGACCCAGTACTTC. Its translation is CASSVGQGWETQYF.

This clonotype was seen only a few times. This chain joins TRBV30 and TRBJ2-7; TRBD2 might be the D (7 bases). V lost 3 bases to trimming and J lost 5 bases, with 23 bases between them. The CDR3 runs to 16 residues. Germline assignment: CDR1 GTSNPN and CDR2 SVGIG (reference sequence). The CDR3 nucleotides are TGTGCCTGGAGCGACCCTAGGGGGGAGGGCCCCCACGAGCAGTACTTC. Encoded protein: CAWSDPRGEGPHEQYF.

CDR3 in DNA: TGTGCCAGCAGTTTATTGGGGGCTGTCGGGAACACTGAAGCTTTCTTT. This sequence encodes CASSLLGAVGNTEAFF. This chain joins TRBV27 and TRBJ1-1; tentatively, D is TRBD1 (6 bases). Germline V gene sequence: CDR1 MNHEY, CDR2 SMNVEV (reference sequence). Trimming took 1 base from V and 1 from J, leaving 13 bases between them. CDR3 length: 16 amino acids.

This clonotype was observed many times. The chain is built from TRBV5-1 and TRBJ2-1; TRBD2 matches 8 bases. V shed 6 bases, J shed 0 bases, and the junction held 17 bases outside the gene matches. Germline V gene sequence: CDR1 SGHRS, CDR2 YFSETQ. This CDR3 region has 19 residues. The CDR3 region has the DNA TGCGCCAGCACCAAAGGACTAGCACCTTTAAGGAGCTCCTACAATGAGCAGTTCTTC. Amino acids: CASTKGLAPLRSSYNEQFF.

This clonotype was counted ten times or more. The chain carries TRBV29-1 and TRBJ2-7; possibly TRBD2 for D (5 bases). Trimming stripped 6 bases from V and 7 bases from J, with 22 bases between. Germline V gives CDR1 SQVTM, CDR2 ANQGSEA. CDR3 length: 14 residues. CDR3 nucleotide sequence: TGCAGCGTGGGCCAACTAGGAGGCGTGAGGGAGCAGTACTTC. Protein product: CSVGQLGGVREQYF.

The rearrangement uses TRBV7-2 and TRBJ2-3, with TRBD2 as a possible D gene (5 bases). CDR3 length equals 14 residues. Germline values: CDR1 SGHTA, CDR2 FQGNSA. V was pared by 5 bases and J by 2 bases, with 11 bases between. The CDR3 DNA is TGTGCCAGCAGCGTCGGGATCCTCACAGATACGCAGTATTTT. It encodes CASSVGILTDTQYF.

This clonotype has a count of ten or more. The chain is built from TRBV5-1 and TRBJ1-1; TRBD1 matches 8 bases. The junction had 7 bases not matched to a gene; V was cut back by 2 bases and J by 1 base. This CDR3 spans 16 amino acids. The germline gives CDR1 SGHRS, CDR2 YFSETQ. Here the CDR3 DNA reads TGCGCCAGCAGCTTATTCCAGGGGGCCGGGAACACTGAAGCTTTCTTT. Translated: CASSLFQGAGNTEAFF.

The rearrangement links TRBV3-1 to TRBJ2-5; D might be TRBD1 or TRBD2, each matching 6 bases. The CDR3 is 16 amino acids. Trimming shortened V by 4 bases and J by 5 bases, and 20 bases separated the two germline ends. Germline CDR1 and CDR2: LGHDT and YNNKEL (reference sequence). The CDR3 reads CASSPSTGALGETQYF. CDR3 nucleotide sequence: TGTGCCAGCAGCCCAAGTACGGGGGCATTGGGGGAGACCCAGTACTTC.

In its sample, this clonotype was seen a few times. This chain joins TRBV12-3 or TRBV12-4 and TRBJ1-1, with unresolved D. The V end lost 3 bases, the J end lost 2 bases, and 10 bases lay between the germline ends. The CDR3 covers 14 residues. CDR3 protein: CASSFYSFNTEAFF. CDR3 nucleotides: TGTGCCAGCAGTTTCTACAGCTTCAACACTGAAGCTTTCTTT.

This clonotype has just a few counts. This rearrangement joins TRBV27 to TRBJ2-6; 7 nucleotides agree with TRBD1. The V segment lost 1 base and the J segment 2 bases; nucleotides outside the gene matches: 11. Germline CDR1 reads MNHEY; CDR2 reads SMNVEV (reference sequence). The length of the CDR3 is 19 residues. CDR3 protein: CASSLLGQITGAGANVLTF. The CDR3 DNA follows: TGTGCCAGCAGTTTATTGGGACAAATCACAGGGGCTGGGGCCAACGTCCTGACTTTC.

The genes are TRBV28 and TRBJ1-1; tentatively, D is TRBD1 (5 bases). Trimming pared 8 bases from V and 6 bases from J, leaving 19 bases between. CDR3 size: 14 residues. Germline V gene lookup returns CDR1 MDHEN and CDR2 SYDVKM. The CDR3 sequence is CASPPSGGDAEAFF. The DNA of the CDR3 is TGTGCCAGCCCCCCGAGCGGGGGAGACGCTGAAGCTTTCTTT. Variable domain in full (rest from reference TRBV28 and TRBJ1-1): DVKVTQSSRYLVKRTGEKVFLECVQDMDHENMFWYRQDPGLGLRLIYFSYDVKMKEKGDIPEGYSVSREKKERFSLILESASTNQTSMYLCASPPSGGDAEAFFGQGTRLTVV.

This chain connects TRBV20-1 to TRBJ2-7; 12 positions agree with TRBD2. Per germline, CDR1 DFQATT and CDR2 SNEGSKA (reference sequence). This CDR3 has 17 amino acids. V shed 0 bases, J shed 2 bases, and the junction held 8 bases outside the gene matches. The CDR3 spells CSARDLTSGGRTYEQYF. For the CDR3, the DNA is TGCAGTGCTAGAGATTTAACTAGCGGGGGGCGAACCTACGAGCAGTACTTC.

The CDR3 sequence is CASRTGVNTEAFF. The CDR3 DNA follows: TGTGCCAGCCGGACAGGAGTGAACACTGAAGCTTTCTTT. The rearrangement joins TRBV28 to TRBJ1-1; 7 nucleotides match TRBD1. V shed 8 bases, J shed 0 bases, and the junction held 3 bases outside the gene matches. Germline V gene data show CDR1 as MDHEN and CDR2 as SYDVKM. This CDR3 is built from 13 residues.

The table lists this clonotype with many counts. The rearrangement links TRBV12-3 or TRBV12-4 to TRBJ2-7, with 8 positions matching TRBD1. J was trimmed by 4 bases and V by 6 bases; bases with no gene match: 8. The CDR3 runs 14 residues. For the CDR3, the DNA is TGTGCCAGCAGCTTGGCAGGGGGCGCGTACGAGCAGTACTTC. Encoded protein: CASSLAGGAYEQYF.